This paragraph covers one T cell receptor beta chain sequence. Using a J-beta primer mix together with a sample-barcoded 5' primer, a second PCR was run for about 6 to 11 cycles. A single record per CDR3 protein comes from TCRdb applying MiXCR to the 5' RACE reads. The sample lists 1.5 million to 2 million distinct CDR3 sequences; roughly 27% were seen once. The data originate from a study of blood T cells in healthy people across ages. The CDR3 extends over 15 amino acids. The ends lost 3 bases at V and 6 bases at J; junction bases unmatched: 4. Sequenced input: blood. The J gene is TRBJ2-1, the V gene TRBV12-3 or TRBV12-4, with 11 bases matching TRBD1. This TCR was sampled from a woman between 25 and 40 years old in good health. CDR3 nucleotides: TGTGCCAGCAGTTTCGAGGGGACAGGGGGCAATGAGCAGTTCTTC. Protein sequence: CASSFEGTGGNEQFF.